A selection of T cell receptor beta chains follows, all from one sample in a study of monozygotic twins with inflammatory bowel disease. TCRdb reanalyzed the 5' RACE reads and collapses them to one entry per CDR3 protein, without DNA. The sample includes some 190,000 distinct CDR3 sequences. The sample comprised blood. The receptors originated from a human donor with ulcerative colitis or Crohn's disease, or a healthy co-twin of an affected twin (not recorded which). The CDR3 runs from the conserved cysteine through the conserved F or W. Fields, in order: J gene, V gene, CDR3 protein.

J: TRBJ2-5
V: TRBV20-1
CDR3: CSAEASAQETQYF

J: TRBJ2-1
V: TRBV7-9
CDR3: CASSVGLAGPNEQFF

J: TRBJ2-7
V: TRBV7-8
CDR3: CASSRGRTSGSYEQYF

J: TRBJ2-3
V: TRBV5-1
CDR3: CASSSGTGPTNTQYF

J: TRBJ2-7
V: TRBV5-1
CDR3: CASSEDRRYEQYF

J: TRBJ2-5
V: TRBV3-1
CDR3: CASTHSGGQETQYF

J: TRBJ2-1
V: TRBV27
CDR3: CASSFPGLAANNEQFF

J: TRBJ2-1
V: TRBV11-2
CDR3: CASSLALAGHNEQFF

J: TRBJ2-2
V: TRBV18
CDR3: CASSPLSGGAGELFF

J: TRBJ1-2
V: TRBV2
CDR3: CASRLRDAYTF

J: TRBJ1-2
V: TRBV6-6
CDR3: CATRQGGDGYTF

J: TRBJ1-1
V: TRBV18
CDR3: CASSPLQNRGTTEAFF

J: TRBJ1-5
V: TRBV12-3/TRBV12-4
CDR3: CASSFLGEGQPQHF

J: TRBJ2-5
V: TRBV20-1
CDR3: CSARDQLNRETQYF

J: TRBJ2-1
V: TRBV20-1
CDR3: CSASASGGYNEQFF

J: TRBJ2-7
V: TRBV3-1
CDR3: CASSQFFGSYEQYF

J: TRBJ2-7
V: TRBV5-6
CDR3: CASSETGTTSYEQYF

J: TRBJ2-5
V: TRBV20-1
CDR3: CSARPKTGTADLETQYF

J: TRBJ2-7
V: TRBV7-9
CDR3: CASSSPYEQYF

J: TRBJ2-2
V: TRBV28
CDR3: CASSLGTGELFF

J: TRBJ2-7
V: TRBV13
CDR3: CASSLEGNRIHRYEQYF

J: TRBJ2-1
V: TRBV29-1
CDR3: CSAQPGLAGGWNEQFF

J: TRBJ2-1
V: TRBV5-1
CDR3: CASSSYPGTEQFF

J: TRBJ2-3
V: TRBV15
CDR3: CATSRDMGLDTQYF

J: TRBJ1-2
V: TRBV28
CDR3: CATSTLGSGGSGYTF

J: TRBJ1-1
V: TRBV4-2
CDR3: CASSQGLAVMNTEAFF